This TCR beta chain is drawn from a study of radiation and T cells in renal cell carcinoma. This CDR3 region has 15 residues. CDR1 and CDR2 from the germline V gene are MNHEY and SMNVEV (reference sequence). The ends were cut back, 6 bases at V and 2 bases at J, with 17 bases in the middle. TCRdb keeps only in-frame clones here, not all; method: immunoSEQ multiplex PCR. The sample holds roughly 82,000 clones; about 89% are singletons and the top ten take 5.5% to 7%. Notes on the study in general: In blood, top tumor clones expanded by 2 weeks, shrinking by 4.

Described time point: blood 4 weeks post-SBRT, at nephrectomy. Treatment: 15 Gy SBRT to primary tumor, nephrectomy 4 weeks later. Nephrectomy followed 15 Gy stereotactic body radiation by 4 weeks. Worth noting for this clone: Its antigen is not known.

The rearrangement uses TRBV27 and TRBJ2-7, with no clear D. This specimen consisted of blood, obtained from a patient whose treatment included radiotherapy and nephrectomy. This receptor was identified in a woman aged 70-85 years with renal cell carcinoma. The CDR3 reads CASSPMALVAYEQYF. The CDR3, as DNA: TGTGCCAGCAGCCCCATGGCTCTGGTAGCCTACGAGCAGTACTTC.